A single sample gave rise to the 26 T cell receptor beta chains below, sequenced in a study of shared clonotypes between healthy human individuals. Repertoires were generated with immunoSEQ multiplex PCR, while TCRdb's copy carries only in-frame clones and drops some. The data contain around 500,000 clones, 79% of them singletons. The specimen was PBMCs. These receptors were taken from a woman in her forties in good health. Some clones in this sample may be carry-over from other donors' samples.

The V gene is TRBV19, the J gene TRBJ2-7, with D perhaps matching TRBD1 (5 bases). Germline V gene data show CDR1 as LNHDA and CDR2 as SQIVND (reference sequence). The CDR3 spans 15 residues. V was trimmed by 5 bases and J by 2 bases, leaving 16 bases between them. Here the CDR3 reads CASSLVGLRPYEQYF. CDR3 nucleotide sequence: TGTGCCAGTAGTCTAGTGGGGCTACGACCCTACGAGCAGTACTTC.

The rearrangement uses TRBV5-1 and TRBJ2-2; D perhaps matches TRBD1 (5 bases). Trimming stripped 4 bases from V and 1 base from J, with 11 bases between. The germline CDR1 and CDR2 sequences are SGHRS and YFSETQ. The CDR3 is 15 amino acids. The CDR3 loop reads CASSDHRRNTGELFF. The CDR3 nucleotides read TGCGCCAGCAGCGATCACAGGAGGAACACCGGGGAGCTGTTTTTT.

This chain uses TRBV6-6 with TRBJ2-7; D is perhaps TRBD1 (6 bases). V dropped 6 bases and J dropped 4 bases, with 13 bases sitting between them. Germline V gene lookup returns CDR1 MNHNY and CDR2 SVGAGI (reference sequence). There are 13 residues in the CDR3. DNA for the CDR3: TGTGCCAGCAGCCCGAGGGGGTTTTACGAGCAGTACTTC. It translates to CASSPRGFYEQYF.

This clone came up many times. The chain is built from TRBV7-2 and TRBJ2-1; tentative D call: TRBD2 (7 bases). Germline V gives CDR1 SGHTA, CDR2 FQGNSA. Deletions cut 1 base from V and 4 bases from J, with 14 bases between. CDR3 length equals 16 residues. The CDR3 DNA sequence: TGTGCCAGCAGCTTAGTTGCGGGGGCGGAGTACAATGAGCAGTTCTTC. Amino acid sequence: CASSLVAGAEYNEQFF.

A single count supports this clone. The V and J genes are TRBV28 and TRBJ2-7; the D gene is possibly TRBD1 (7 bases). CDR1 is MDHEN and CDR2 is SYDVKM in the germline V gene. The CDR3 has 13 residues. V was clipped by 2 bases and J by 7 bases, with 12 bases between them. The CDR3 DNA follows: TGTGCCAGCAGTTTAGCGGGGACAGAAGAGCAGTACTTC. Translation: CASSLAGTEEQYF. The complete variable domain, with remaining parts taken from reference TRBV28 and TRBJ2-7, reads DVKVTQSSRYLVKRTGEKVFLECVQDMDHENMFWYRQDPGLGLRLIYFSYDVKMKEKGDIPEGYSVSREKKERFSLILESASTNQTSMYLCASSLAGTEEQYFGPGTRLTVT.

The chain joins TRBV5-8 to TRBJ1-5, with TRBD1 matching over 10 bases. This CDR3 contains 14 residues. Unmatched junction bases numbered 2, after V lost 3 bases and J lost 5 bases. CDR1 and CDR2 (germline): SGHTS, YDEGEE. The CDR3 protein is CASSWTGGHQPQHF. CDR3 DNA: TGTGCCAGCAGCTGGACAGGGGGTCATCAGCCCCAGCATTTT.

V gene TRBV7-9 combines with J gene TRBJ1-5; D not certain. Per the germline V gene, CDR1 is SEHNR and CDR2 is FQNEAQ (reference sequence). The CDR3 totals 19 residues. V lost 3 bases and J lost 0, with 21 bases in between. The chain's CDR3 is CASSLFDGATRYSNQPQHF. CDR3 in DNA: TGTGCCAGCAGCTTGTTTGACGGCGCCACCCGTTATAGCAATCAGCCCCAGCATTTT.

This chain links TRBV19 with TRBJ2-1, with TRBD2 matching 7 bases. The junction had 11 bases not matched to a gene; V was cut back by 3 bases and J by 0 bases. The CDR3 extends over 18 amino acids. The germline gives CDR1 LNHDA, CDR2 SQIVND (reference sequence). The CDR3 coding sequence is TGTGCCAGTAGTATCGGGGCTAGCGGCACCTTCTCCTACAATGAGCAGTTCTTC. This sequence encodes CASSIGASGTFSYNEQFF.

The chain combines TRBV2 with TRBJ2-3; a possible D gene is TRBD2 (6 bases). Trimming removed 7 bases from V and 2 bases from J, with 10 bases in between. This CDR3 has 13 amino acids. Germline V CDR1 and CDR2: SNHLY, FYNNEI. The CDR3, as DNA: TGTGCCAGCACGGCTAGCGCCACAGATACGCAGTATTTT. Amino acids: CASTASATDTQYF.

A word on this clone: With a far larger clone one base away, a read error is the likely cause. The V call is TRBV6-5, the J call TRBJ1-1; no definite D call. Germline V CDR1 and CDR2: MNHEY, SVGAGI. The CDR3 loop spans 14 amino acids. CDR3 sequence (DNA): TGTGCCGGCAGTTACTCGATCTCATACACTGAAGCTTTCTTT. Its translation is CAGSYSISYTEAFF.

The chain employs TRBV10-2 and TRBJ1-2, with D possibly matching TRBD1 (6 bases). Trimming took off 4 bases at V and 3 bases at J, with 9 bases between the two ends. This CDR3 is 13 amino acids long. Germline CDR1 reads WSHSY; CDR2 reads SAAADI. CDR3 loop: CASSGGQDYGYTF. The DNA of the CDR3 is TGCGCCAGCAGTGGGGGACAAGACTATGGCTACACCTTC.

The chain couples TRBV5-8 to TRBJ1-4; D perhaps matches TRBD1 (5 bases). V dropped 4 bases and J dropped 7 bases, with 14 bases sitting between them. Looked up from germline, CDR1 is SGHTS and CDR2 is YDEGEE. This CDR3 region has 14 residues. The CDR3 region has the DNA TGTGCCAGCAGCCCCAGGGCGGGCGGTGAAAAACTGTTTTTT. The encoded protein is CASSPRAGGEKLFF.

The genes are TRBV5-1 and TRBJ2-3; TRBD1 matches at 7 bases. Germline V CDR1 and CDR2: SGHRS, YFSETQ. This CDR3 has 16 residues. Trimming took 5 bases from V and 3 from J; bases not matched to a gene: 12. CDR3 DNA: TGCGCCAGCAGACCAAGGACAGGACTTTGGACAGATACGCAGTATTTT. This gives the protein CASRPRTGLWTDTQYF.

The chain uses TRBV6-1 and TRBJ1-3; 7 nucleotides match TRBD1. The CDR3 contains 15 residues. J gave up 4 bases and V 6 bases, and 9 bases lay outside the gene matches. Germline loops: CDR1 MNHNS, CDR2 SASEGT. The CDR3 here is CASSRDAGGGNTIYF. The CDR3 DNA sequence: TGTGCCAGCAGCCGGGACGCAGGGGGAGGAAACACCATATATTTT.

This clone turned up a few times. The V call is TRBV11-1, the J call TRBJ2-1; 7 bases align to TRBD1. The length of the CDR3 is 13 residues. Germline V gives CDR1 SGHAT, CDR2 FQDESV (reference sequence). The V gene end was trimmed by 6 bases and the J gene end by 8 bases; junction bases not matched to a gene: 7. The DNA of the CDR3 is TGTGCCAGCAGTCCCCTCCAGGGGGATGAGCAGTTCTTC. This sequence encodes CASSPLQGDEQFF.

This chain joins TRBV28 and TRBJ1-2; D gene uncertain. CDR3 length: 15 amino acids. Trimming removed 2 bases from V and 6 bases from J, with 16 bases in between. Per germline, CDR1 MDHEN and CDR2 SYDVKM. The CDR3 region is CASSLHSIAPHGYTF. The CDR3 bases are TGTGCCAGCAGTTTACACTCAATCGCACCCCATGGCTACACCTTC.

The V call is TRBV2, the J call TRBJ2-1, with 10 bases aligning to TRBD2. Germline CDR1 is SNHLY and CDR2 is FYNNEI. CDR3 length: 15 amino acids. V lost 2 bases, J lost 4 bases, and 2 bases stayed unmatched. CDR3 region: CASSEQAGGYNEQFF. The CDR3 DNA reads as TGTGCCAGCAGTGAACAAGCGGGAGGGTACAATGAGCAGTTCTTC.

The chain recombines TRBV30 with TRBJ1-6; D not certain. The ends were cut back, 2 bases at V and 7 bases at J, with 12 bases in the middle. The CDR3 contains 14 residues. CDR1 is GTSNPN, CDR2 SVGIG, per germline (reference sequence). The CDR3 region is CAWSPPGKNSPLHF. CDR3 sequence (DNA): TGTGCCTGGAGTCCCCCAGGAAAAAATTCACCCCTCCACTTT.

The V call is TRBV18, the J call TRBJ1-3, with D tentatively TRBD1 (5 bases). Trimming removed 3 bases from V and 3 bases from J, with 9 bases in between. This CDR3 spans 14 amino acids. Per the germline V gene, CDR1 is KGHSH and CDR2 is LQKENI. The CDR3 sequence: CASSPTQGGNTIYF. The DNA of the CDR3 is TGTGCCAGCTCACCCACCCAGGGTGGAAACACCATATATTTT.

At least ten counts were recorded for this clone. The genes are TRBV29-1 and TRBJ1-2; D may be TRBD1 (6 bases). Trimming took 3 bases from V and 5 from J, leaving 19 bases between them. This CDR3 comprises 15 residues. The germline gives CDR1 SQVTM, CDR2 ANQGSEA. The CDR3 DNA is TGCAGCGTTGATTGGTCTACAGGGTCGAAATATGGCTACACCTTC. It is translated as CSVDWSTGSKYGYTF.

V gene TRBV19 combines with J gene TRBJ2-4; TRBD1 is a possible D gene (6 bases). V gave up 3 bases and J gave up 6 bases, with 12 bases separating them. The germline gives CDR1 LNHDA, CDR2 SQIVND (reference sequence). The CDR3 is 14 amino acids. CDR3 sequence reads: CASSIGQGINIQYF. The CDR3 nucleotides are TGTGCCAGTAGTATTGGGCAGGGGATAAACATTCAGTACTTC.

The V and J genes are TRBV2 and TRBJ2-1; the match to TRBD2 covers 10 bases. CDR3 length: 18 residues. V gave up 3 bases and J gave up 1 base; unmatched junction bases: 9. CDR1 is SNHLY and CDR2 is FYNNEI in the germline V gene. The CDR3 loop is CASSDPTGLADSYNEQFF. Here the CDR3 DNA reads TGTGCCAGCAGTGATCCCACCGGACTAGCGGATTCCTACAATGAGCAGTTCTTC.

To note about this clone: This CDR3 is also generated by other DNA sequences in the sample. CDR3 residues: CASSPGQGTYEQYF. CDR3 DNA: TGTGCCAGCTCACCGGGACAGGGGACCTACGAGCAGTACTTC. The chain combines TRBV18 with TRBJ2-7; 10 bases map to TRBD1. Losses at the gene ends were 3 bases for V and 2 bases for J; bases not matched to a gene: 1. Germline CDR1 is KGHSH and CDR2 is LQKENI. The CDR3 has 14 residues.

CDR3 in DNA: TGTGCCATCAGCCACAGGGAAGAGACCCAGTACTTC. It encodes CAISHREETQYF. The chain is built from TRBV10-3 and TRBJ2-5, with D possibly matching TRBD1 (6 bases). The germline V and J ends were trimmed by 6 bases and 3 bases, with 8 bases remaining between them. The CDR3 is 12 residues long. Germline V gives CDR1 ENHRY, CDR2 SYGVKD.

The chain links TRBV11-3 to TRBJ2-2, with a possible D match to TRBD1 (5 bases). Germline CDR1 reads SGHNT; CDR2 reads YENEEA. Trimming shortened V by 4 bases and J by 4 bases, and 10 bases separated the two germline ends. The CDR3 runs to 14 residues. As DNA, the CDR3 is TGTGCCAGCAGCTCACAACAGGTCACCGGGGAGCTGTTTTTT. Its protein is CASSSQQVTGELFF.

This clone occurred a few times. The same CDR3 is also encoded by other DNA sequences in this sample. The chain employs TRBV5-1 and TRBJ2-5, with 10 bases matching TRBD2. The CDR3 runs 15 residues. CDR1 is SGHRS and CDR2 is YFSETQ in the germline V gene. V lost 0 bases, J lost 3 bases, and 2 bases stayed unmatched. The CDR3 DNA is TGCGCCAGCAGCTTGGGGCTAGCGGGAGAAGAGACCCAGTACTTC. Translating gives CASSLGLAGEETQYF.